These 12 T cell receptor beta chains were all obtained from the same sample, sequenced in a study of shared clonotypes between healthy human individuals. Only in-frame clones appear in the TCRdb table, and some are missing; sequencing was by immunoSEQ multiplex PCR. The data show more than 2 million clones, with about 95% seen just once and around 1.1% held by the top ten. Cells designated naive CD8 were CD45RO-negative and were positively selected for CCR7, with terminally differentiated effector memory CD45RA+ cells excluded. The specimen sequenced was naive CD8+ T cells sorted from blood. Receptors originate from a man aged 18 to 29 in good health.

The chain links TRBV7-3 to TRBJ2-3; 8 positions match TRBD2. Germline lookup yields CDR1 SGHTA and CDR2 FQGTGA. Losses at the gene ends were 3 bases for V and 1 base for J; bases not matched to a gene: 0. This CDR3 comprises 14 residues. This CDR3 reads CASSLTSGTDTQYF. The CDR3, as DNA: TGTGCCAGCAGCTTGACTAGCGGCACAGATACGCAGTATTTT.

The chain has TRBV27 and TRBJ1-5; D may be TRBD1 (5 bases). CDR1 and CDR2 from the germline V gene are MNHEY and SMNVEV (reference sequence). This CDR3 region has 15 residues. V was trimmed by 5 bases and J by 0 bases, leaving 11 bases between them. Here the CDR3 DNA reads TGTGCCAGCAGTCCGCGACAGTATAGCAATCAGCCCCAGCATTTT. It translates to CASSPRQYSNQPQHF.

V gene TRBV21-1 combines with J gene TRBJ2-7; the table's D gene call, TRBD1, was not cross checked with the DNA. TRBV21-1 is a documented pseudogene. The CDR3 runs to 16 residues. Here the CDR3 reads CASSSTGGEYLYEQYF. In DNA, the CDR3 is TGTGCCAGCAGCAGCACAGGGGGCGAATATCTCTACGAGCAGTACTTC.

For this clone: The same CDR3 arises from other DNA sequences in this sample as well. V usage is TRBV5-1 and J usage is TRBJ2-7; D possibly uses TRBD1 or TRBD2 (5 bases each). V was clipped by 0 bases and J by 2 bases, with 9 bases between them. Germline V gene sequence: CDR1 SGHRS, CDR2 YFSETQ. This CDR3 is built from 14 residues. CDR3 nucleotides: TGCGCCAGCAGCTTGGGGGACGGTCCCTACGAGCAGTACTTC. Encoded protein: CASSLGDGPYEQYF.

The genes are TRBV28 and TRBJ2-7; D remains ambiguous. CDR1 is MDHEN and CDR2 is SYDVKM in the germline V gene. The germline V and J ends were trimmed by 5 bases and 6 bases, with 11 bases remaining between them. The CDR3 runs to 12 residues. The CDR3 coding sequence is TGTGCCAGCAGTCAGGACGGTTTCGAGCAGTACTTC. Residues: CASSQDGFEQYF.

The V and J genes are TRBV27 and TRBJ1-1; the match to TRBD1 covers 9 bases. CDR3 length: 13 residues. Germline lookup yields CDR1 MNHEY and CDR2 SMNVEV (reference sequence). The V segment lost 6 bases and the J segment 8 bases; nucleotides outside the gene matches: 7. This CDR3 is CASSLWTGVEAFF. In nucleotides, the CDR3 is TGTGCCAGCAGCCTATGGACAGGGGTAGAAGCTTTCTTT.

The rearrangement joins TRBV10-3 to TRBJ2-2; TRBD2 agrees at 14 bases. Germline CDR1 and CDR2: ENHRY and SYGVKD. This CDR3 comprises 20 residues. V lost 4 bases and J lost 4; bases outside the gene matches: 14. In DNA form, the CDR3 reads TGTGCCATCAGTGTAGCCGGGACTAGCGGGAGTGGATCGGGCACCGGGGAGCTGTTTTTT. Its protein is CAISVAGTSGSGSGTGELFF.

This chain uses TRBV7-9 with TRBJ1-1; no clear D. From germline, CDR1 is SEHNR and CDR2 FQNEAQ (reference sequence). Trimming pared 4 bases from V and 3 bases from J, leaving 9 bases between. The CDR3 consists of 13 residues. The CDR3 region is CASSSVEHTEAFF. CDR3 sequence (DNA): TGTGCCAGCAGCTCGGTCGAACACACTGAAGCTTTCTTT.

The gene calls are TRBV7-9 and TRBJ2-3; D is ambiguous. CDR1 is SEHNR, CDR2 FQNEAQ, per germline (reference sequence). This CDR3 comprises 14 residues. Trimming shortened V by 1 base and J by 5 bases, and 10 bases separated the two germline ends. CDR3 in DNA: TGTGCCAGCAGCTTAGTGGCCGTGGGAGATACGCAGTATTTT. It encodes CASSLVAVGDTQYF.

This clone was picked up a small number of times. V usage is TRBV4-3 and J usage is TRBJ2-7; D is undetermined. The CDR3 runs 16 residues. With 0 bases removed from V and 2 bases from J, the gap between germline ends came to 14 bases. Germline V gene sequence: CDR1 LGHNA, CDR2 YSLEER. CDR3 sequence: CASSQEALPTTYEQYF. The CDR3 bases are TGCGCCAGCAGCCAAGAAGCACTTCCGACAACCTACGAGCAGTACTTC.

This clone was seen once. V is TRBV10-1 and J is TRBJ2-7; 11 nucleotides line up with TRBD2. CDR3 size: 15 residues. The germline gives CDR1 WNHNN, CDR2 SYGVQD (reference sequence). V shed 0 bases, J shed 6 bases, and the junction held 4 bases outside the gene matches. The CDR3 sequence: CASSESGLAGGEQYF. The CDR3 DNA is TGCGCCAGCAGTGAGTCGGGGCTAGCGGGAGGCGAGCAGTACTTC.

The chain is built from TRBV11-3 and TRBJ2-2; D is ambiguous. CDR1 and CDR2 (germline): SGHNT, YENEEA. This CDR3 region has 13 residues. V was clipped by 3 bases and J by 6 bases, with 8 bases between them. This CDR3 reads CASSFSQAGELFF. The CDR3 nucleotides are TGTGCCAGCAGCTTTTCCCAGGCCGGGGAGCTGTTTTTT. Based on the CDR3 plus reference TRBV11-3 and TRBJ2-2, the full variable domain is EAGVVQSPRYKIIEKKQPVAFWCNPISGHNTLYWYLQNLGQGPELLIRYENEEAVDDSQLPKDRFSAERLKGVDSTLKIQPAELGDSAVYLCASSFSQAGELFFGEGSRLTVL.